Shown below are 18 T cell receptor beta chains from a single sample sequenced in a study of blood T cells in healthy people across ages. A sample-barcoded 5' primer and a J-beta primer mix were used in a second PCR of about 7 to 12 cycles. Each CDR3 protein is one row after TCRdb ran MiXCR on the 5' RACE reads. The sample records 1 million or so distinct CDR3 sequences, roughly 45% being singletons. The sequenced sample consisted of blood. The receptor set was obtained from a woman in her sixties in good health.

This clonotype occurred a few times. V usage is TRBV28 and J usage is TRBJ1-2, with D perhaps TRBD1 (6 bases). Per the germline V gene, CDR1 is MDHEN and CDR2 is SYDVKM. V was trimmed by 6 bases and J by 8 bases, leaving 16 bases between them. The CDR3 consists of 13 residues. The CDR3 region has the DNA TGTGCCAGCAGCCAAGCCGGGGGGCGAGGCTACACCTTC. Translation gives CASSQAGGRGYTF.

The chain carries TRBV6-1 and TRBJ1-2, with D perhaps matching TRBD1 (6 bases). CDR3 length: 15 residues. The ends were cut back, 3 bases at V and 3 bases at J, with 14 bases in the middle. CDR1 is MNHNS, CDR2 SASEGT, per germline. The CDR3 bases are TGTGCCAGCAGTGAGATGGGGGGCGCGTACTATGGCTACACCTTC. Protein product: CASSEMGGAYYGYTF.

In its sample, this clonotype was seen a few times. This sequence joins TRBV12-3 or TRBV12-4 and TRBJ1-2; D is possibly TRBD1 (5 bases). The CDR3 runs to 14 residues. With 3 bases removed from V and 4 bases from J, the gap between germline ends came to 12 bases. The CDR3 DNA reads TGTGCCAGCAGTTTGGGGGGTGACACCTATGGCTACACCTTC. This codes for CASSLGGDTYGYTF.

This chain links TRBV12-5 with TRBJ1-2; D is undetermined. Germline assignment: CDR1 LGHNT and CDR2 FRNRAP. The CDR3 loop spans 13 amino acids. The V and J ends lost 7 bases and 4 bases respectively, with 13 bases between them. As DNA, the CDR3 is TGTGCTAGTGTTGAGGGTATCGGCTATGGCTACACCTTC. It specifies CASVEGIGYGYTF.

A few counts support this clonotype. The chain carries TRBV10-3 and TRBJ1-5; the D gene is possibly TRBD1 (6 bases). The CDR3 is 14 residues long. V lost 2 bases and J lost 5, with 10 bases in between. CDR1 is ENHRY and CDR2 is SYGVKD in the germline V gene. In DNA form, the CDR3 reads TGTGCCATCAGTGAGATGGGGGCTGATCAGCCCCAGCATTTT. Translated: CAISEMGADQPQHF.

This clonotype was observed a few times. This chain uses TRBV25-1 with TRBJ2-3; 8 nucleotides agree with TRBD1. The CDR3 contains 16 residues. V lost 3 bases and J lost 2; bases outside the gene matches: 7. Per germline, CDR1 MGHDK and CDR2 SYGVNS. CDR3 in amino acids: CASSDLNRGTTDTQYF. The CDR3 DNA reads TGTGCCAGCAGTGATTTAAACAGGGGGACCACAGATACGCAGTATTTT.

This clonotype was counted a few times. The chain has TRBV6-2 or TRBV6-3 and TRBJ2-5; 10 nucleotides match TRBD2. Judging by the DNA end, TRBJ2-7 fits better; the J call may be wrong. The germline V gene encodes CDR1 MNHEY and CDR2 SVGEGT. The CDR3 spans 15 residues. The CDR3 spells CASSYSGTSVGEQYF. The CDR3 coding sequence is TGTGCCAGCAGTTACTCAGGGACTAGCGTCGGCGAGCAGTACTTC.

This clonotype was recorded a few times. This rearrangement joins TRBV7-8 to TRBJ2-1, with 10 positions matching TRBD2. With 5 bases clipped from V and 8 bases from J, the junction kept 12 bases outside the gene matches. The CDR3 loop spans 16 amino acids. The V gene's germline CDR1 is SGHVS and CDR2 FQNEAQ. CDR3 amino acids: CASSPTSGKGGYEQFF. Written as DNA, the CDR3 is TGTGCCAGCAGCCCTACTAGCGGGAAGGGGGGGTATGAGCAGTTCTTC.

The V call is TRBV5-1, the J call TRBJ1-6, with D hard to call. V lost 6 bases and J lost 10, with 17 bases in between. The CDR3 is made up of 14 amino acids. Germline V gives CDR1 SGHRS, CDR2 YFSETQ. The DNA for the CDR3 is TGCGCCAGCAATTGCTCAGACCCGGGATCACCCCTCCACTTT. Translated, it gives CASNCSDPGSPLHF.

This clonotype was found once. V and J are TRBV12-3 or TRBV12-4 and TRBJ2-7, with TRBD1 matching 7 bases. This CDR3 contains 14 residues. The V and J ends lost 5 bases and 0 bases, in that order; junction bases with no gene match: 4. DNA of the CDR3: TGTGCCAGCAGTCACAGGGGTGACTCCTACGAGCAGTACTTC. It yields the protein CASSHRGDSYEQYF.

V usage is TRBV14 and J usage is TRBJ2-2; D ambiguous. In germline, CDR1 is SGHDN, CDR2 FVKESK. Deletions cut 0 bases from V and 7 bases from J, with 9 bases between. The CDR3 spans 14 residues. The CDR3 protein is CASSQDRLVGELFF. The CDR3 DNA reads TGTGCCAGCAGCCAAGATCGATTAGTCGGGGAGCTGTTTTTT.

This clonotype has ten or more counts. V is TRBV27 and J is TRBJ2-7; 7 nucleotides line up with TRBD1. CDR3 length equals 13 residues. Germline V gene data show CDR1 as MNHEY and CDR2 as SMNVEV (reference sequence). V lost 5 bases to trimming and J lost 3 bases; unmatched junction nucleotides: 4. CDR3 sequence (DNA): TGTGCCAGCAGTCGCCGGGACAGCTACGAGCAGTACTTC. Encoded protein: CASSRRDSYEQYF.

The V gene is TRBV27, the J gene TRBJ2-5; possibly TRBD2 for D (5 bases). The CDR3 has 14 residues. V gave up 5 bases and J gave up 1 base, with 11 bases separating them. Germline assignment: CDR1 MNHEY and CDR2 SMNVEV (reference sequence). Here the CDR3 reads CASSRSSTQETQYF. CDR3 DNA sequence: TGTGCCAGCAGTAGATCTAGCACCCAAGAGACCCAGTACTTC.

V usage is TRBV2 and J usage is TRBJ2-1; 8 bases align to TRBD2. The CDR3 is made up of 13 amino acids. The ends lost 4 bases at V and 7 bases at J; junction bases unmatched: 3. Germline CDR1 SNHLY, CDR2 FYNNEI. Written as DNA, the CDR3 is TGTGCCAGCAGTGGACTAGCGATAAATGAGCAGTTCTTC. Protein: CASSGLAINEQFF.

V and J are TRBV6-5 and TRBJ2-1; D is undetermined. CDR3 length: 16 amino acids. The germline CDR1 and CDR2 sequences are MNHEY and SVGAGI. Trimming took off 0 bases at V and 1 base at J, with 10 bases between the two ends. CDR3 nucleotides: TGTGCCAGCAGTTACTCGGGCCTCGGGTCCTACAATGAGCAGTTCTTC. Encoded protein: CASSYSGLGSYNEQFF.

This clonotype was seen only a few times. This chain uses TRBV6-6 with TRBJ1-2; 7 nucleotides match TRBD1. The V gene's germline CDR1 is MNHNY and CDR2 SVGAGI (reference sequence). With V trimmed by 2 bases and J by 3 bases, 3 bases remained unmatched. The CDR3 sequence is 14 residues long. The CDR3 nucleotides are TGTGCCAGCAGTTACAACAGGGGCGACTATGGCTACACCTTC. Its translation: CASSYNRGDYGYTF.

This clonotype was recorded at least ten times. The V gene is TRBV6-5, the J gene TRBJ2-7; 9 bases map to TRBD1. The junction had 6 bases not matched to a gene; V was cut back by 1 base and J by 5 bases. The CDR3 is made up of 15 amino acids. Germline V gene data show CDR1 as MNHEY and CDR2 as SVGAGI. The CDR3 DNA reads TGTGCCAGCAGTTACTTAGGACAGGGGTATGACGAGCAGTACTTC. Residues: CASSYLGQGYDEQYF.

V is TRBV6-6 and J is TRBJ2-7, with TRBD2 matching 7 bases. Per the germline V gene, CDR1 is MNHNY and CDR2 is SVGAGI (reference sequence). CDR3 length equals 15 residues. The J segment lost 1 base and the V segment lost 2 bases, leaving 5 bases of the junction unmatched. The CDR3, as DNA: TGTGCCAGCAGTTACGGGGGGGTTCCTTCCTACGAGCAGTACTTC. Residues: CASSYGGVPSYEQYF.